This T cell receptor beta chain was observed in a study of post-analysis software for immune sequencing data. Study information: Clinical courses comprised relapsing-remitting, secondary progressive and progressive-relapsing multiple sclerosis. Study-wide findings and caveats: Patients carried roughly 5 TRBV segments more frequently than controls did, and TRBV5-6, TRBV5-1 and TRBV20-1 were among them. The F measure placed samples prepared in the same batch into strongly shared clusters. Significantly lower normalized Chao1 diversity was seen in multiple sclerosis patients than in controls.

CDR1 and CDR2 (germline): MGHDK, SYGVNS. Losses at the gene ends were 5 bases for V and 3 bases for J; bases not matched to a gene: 15. CDR3 length: 18 amino acids. This clonotype was seen a handful of times. Its antigen is not identified. TCR beta libraries were prepared from cDNA with unique molecular identifiers. Around 500,000 cDNA molecules were obtained from approximately 0.91 to 9.4 million T cells. TCRdb recomputed calls from the PCR reads with MiXCR, one row per CDR3 protein. Among about 680,000 distinct CDR3 sequences, 55% to 70% were seen once, and the ten largest hold 10% to 12%. Sequencing was carried out using blood. This sequence originates from a girl aged 2-15 years with multiple sclerosis. V and J are TRBV25-1 and TRBJ2-5, with TRBD1 matching over 10 bases. As DNA, the CDR3 is TGTGCCAGCAGTCCCGATTTGATAACCGGGACAGGGGAAGAGACCCAGTACTTC. As protein: CASSPDLITGTGEETQYF.